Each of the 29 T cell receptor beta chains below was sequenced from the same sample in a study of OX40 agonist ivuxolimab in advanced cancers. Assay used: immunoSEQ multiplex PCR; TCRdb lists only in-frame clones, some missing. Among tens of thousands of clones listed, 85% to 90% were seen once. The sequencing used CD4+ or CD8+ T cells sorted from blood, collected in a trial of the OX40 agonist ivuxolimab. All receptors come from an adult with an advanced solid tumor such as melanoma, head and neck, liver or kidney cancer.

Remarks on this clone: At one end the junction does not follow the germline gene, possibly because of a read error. The CDR3 here is CASSSLATSYGHTF. CDR3 bases: TGTGCCAGCAGCTCCCTCGCAACGTCCTATGGCCACACCTTC. The genes are TRBV7-9 and TRBJ1-2; D is unresolved. In germline, CDR1 is SEHNR, CDR2 FQNEAQ (reference sequence). The CDR3 contains 14 residues.

CDR3 bases: TGCAGCCTGATCGGGGGGTCCTACAATGAGCAGTTCTTC. This translates into CSLIGGSYNEQFF. The chain employs TRBV29-1 and TRBJ2-1, with 7 bases identical to TRBD2. The CDR3 totals 13 residues. Germline CDR1 is SQVTM and CDR2 is ANQGSEA. The junction had 5 bases not matched to a gene; V was cut back by 8 bases and J by 1 base.

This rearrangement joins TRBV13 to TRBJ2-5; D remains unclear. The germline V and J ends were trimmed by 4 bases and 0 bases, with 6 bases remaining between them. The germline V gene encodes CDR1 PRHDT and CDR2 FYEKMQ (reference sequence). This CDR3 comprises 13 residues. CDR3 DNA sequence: TGTGCCAGCAGCTCCGCTAACCAAGAGACCCAGTACTTC. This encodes CASSSANQETQYF.

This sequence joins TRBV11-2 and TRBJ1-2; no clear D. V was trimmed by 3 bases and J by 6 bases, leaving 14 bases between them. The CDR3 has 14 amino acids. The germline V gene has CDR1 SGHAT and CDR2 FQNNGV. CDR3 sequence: CASSFTGGGDGYTF. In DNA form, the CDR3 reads TGTGCCAGCAGCTTTACCGGCGGTGGGGATGGCTACACCTTC.

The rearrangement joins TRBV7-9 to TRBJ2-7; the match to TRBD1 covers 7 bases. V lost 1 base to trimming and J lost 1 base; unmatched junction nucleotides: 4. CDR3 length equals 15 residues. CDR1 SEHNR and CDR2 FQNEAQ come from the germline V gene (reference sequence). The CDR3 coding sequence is TGTGCCAGCAGCTTAGTCGACAGGGAATCCTACGAGCAGTACTTC. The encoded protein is CASSLVDRESYEQYF. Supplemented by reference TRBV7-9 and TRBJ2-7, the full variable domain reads DTGVSQNPRHKITKRGQNVTFRCDPISEHNRLYWYRQTLGQGPEFLTYFQNEAQLEKSRLLSDRFSAERPKGSFSTLEIQRTEQGDSAMYLCASSLVDRESYEQYFGPGTRLTVT.

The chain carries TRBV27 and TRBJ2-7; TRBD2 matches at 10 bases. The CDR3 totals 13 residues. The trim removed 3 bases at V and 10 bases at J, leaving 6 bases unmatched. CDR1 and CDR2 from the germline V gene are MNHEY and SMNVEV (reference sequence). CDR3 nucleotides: TGTGCCAGCAGTTTTGGGGCTAGCGGGAGTCAGTACTTC. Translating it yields CASSFGASGSQYF.

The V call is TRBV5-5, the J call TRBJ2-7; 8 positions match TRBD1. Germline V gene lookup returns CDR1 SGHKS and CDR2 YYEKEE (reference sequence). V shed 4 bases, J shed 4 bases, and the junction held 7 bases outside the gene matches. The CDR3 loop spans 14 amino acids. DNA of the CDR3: TGTGCCAGCAGCCTAGGGACAGGACCTTACGAGCAGTACTTC. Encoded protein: CASSLGTGPYEQYF.

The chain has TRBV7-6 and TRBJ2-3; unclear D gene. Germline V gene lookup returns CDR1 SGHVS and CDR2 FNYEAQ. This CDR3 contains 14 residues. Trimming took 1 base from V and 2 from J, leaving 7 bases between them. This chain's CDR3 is CASSLERPTDTQYF. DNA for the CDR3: TGTGCCAGCAGCTTAGAACGCCCCACAGATACGCAGTATTTT.

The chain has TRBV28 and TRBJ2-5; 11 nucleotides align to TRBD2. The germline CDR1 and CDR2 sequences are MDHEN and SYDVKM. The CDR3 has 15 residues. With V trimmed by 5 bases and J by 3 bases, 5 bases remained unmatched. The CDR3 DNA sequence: TGTGCCAGCAGTCCGACTAGCGGGGTAAAAGAGACCCAGTACTTC. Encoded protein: CASSPTSGVKETQYF.

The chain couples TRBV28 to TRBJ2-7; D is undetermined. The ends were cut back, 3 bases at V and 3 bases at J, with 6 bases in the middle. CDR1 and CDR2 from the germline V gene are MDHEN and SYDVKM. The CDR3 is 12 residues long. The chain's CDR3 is CASSFGVYEQYF. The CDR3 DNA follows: TGTGCCAGCAGTTTCGGTGTCTACGAGCAGTACTTC.

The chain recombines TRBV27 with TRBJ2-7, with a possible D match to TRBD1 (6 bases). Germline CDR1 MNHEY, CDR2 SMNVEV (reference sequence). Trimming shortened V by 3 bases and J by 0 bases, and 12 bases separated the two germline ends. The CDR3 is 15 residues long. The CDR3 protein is CASSLRQGISYEQYF. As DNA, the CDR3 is TGTGCCAGCAGTTTGCGCCAGGGGATCTCCTACGAGCAGTACTTC.

This chain's CDR3 is CASSSVQLAEKVRKQFF. CDR3 bases: TGTGCCAGCAGCTCCGTACAACTAGCAGAAAAAGTAAGGAAGCAGTTCTTC. This chain uses TRBV7-9 with TRBJ2-1; D possibly corresponds to TRBD2 (6 bases). The CDR3 contains 17 residues. In germline, CDR1 is SEHNR, CDR2 FQNEAQ (reference sequence). Trimming pared 4 bases from V and 11 bases from J, leaving 27 bases between.

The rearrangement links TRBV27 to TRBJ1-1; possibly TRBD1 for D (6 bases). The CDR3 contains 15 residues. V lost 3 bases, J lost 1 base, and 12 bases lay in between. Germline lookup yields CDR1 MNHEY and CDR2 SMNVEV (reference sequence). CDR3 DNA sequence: TGTGCCAGCAGTTTGGGGGGGGGCGGGAACACTGAAGCTTTCTTT. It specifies CASSLGGGGNTEAFF.

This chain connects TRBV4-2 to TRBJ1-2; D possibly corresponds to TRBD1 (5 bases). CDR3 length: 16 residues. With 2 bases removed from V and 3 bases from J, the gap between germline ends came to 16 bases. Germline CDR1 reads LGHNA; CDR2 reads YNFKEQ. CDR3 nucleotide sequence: TGTGCCAGCAGCCAATCTTTAGGGGCCCTGTACTATGGCTACACCTTC. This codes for CASSQSLGALYYGYTF.

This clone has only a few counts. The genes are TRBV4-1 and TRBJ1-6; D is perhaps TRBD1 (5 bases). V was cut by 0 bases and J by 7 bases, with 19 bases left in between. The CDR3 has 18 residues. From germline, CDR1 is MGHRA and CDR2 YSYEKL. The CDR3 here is CASSQDLVAGWRNSPLHF. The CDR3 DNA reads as TGCGCCAGCAGCCAAGATCTTGTGGCAGGGTGGAGGAATTCACCCCTCCACTTT.

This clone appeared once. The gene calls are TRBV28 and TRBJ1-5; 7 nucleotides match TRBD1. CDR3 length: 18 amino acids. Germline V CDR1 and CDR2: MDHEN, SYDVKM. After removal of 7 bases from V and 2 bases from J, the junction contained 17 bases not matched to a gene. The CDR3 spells CASIPDGTEILGNQPQHF. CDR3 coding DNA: TGTGCCAGCATTCCCGACGGGACAGAGATACTCGGCAATCAGCCCCAGCATTTT.

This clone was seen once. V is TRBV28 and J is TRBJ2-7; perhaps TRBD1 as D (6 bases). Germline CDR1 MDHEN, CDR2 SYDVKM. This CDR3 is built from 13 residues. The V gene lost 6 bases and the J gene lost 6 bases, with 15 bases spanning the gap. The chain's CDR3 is CASRSRLRGEQYF. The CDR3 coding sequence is TGTGCCAGCAGGTCCCGTCTCAGGGGCGAGCAGTACTTC.

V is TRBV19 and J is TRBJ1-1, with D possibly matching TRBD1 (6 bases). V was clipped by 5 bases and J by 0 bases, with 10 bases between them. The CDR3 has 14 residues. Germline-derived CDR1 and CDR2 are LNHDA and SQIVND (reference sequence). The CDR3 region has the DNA TGTGCCAGTAGTCTCCAGGGGATGAACACTGAAGCTTTCTTT. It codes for CASSLQGMNTEAFF.

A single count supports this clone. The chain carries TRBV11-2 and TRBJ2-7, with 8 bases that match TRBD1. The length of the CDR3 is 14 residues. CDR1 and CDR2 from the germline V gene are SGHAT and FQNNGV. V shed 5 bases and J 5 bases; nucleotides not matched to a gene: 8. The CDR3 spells CASSRGTGRNEQYF. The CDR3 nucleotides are TGTGCCAGCAGCCGCGGGACAGGTAGGAACGAGCAGTACTTC.

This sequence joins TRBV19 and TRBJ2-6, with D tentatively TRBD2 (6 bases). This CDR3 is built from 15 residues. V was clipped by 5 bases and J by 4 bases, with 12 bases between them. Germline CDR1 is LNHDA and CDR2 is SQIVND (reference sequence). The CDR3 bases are TGTGCCAGTAGTCTCTACAGCGGGGGGGCCAACGTCCTGACTTTC. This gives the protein CASSLYSGGANVLTF. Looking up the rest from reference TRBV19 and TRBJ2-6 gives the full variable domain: DGGITQSPKYLFRKEGQNVTLSCEQNLNHDAMYWYRQDPGQGLRLIYYSQIVNDFQKGDIAEGYSVSREKKESFPLTVTSAQKNPTAFYLCASSLYSGGANVLTFGAGSRLTVL.

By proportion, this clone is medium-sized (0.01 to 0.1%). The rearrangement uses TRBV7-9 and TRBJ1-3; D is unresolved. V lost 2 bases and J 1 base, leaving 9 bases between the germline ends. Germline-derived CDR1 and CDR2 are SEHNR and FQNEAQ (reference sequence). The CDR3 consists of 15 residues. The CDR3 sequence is CASSLPDSSGNTIYF. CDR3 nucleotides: TGTGCCAGCAGCTTACCTGATAGTTCTGGAAACACCATATATTTT.

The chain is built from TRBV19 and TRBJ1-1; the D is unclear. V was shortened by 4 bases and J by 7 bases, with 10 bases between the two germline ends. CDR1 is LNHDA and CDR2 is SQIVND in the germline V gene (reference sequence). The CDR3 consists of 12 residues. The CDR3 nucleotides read TGTGCCAGTAGTACCGATTGGGTTGAAGCTTTCTTT. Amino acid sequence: CASSTDWVEAFF.

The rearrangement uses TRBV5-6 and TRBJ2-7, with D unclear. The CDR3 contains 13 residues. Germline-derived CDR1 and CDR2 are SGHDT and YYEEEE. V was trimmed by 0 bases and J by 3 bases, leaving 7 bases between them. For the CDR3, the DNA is TGTGCCAGCAGCTTGGGGCAGAACTACGAGCAGTACTTC. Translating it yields CASSLGQNYEQYF.

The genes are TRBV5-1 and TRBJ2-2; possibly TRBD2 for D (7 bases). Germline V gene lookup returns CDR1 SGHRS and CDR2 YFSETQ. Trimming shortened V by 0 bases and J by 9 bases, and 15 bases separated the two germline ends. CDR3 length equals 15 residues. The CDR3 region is CASSLAAGASRELFF. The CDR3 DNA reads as TGCGCCAGCAGCTTGGCCGCGGGGGCCTCCAGGGAGCTGTTTTTT.

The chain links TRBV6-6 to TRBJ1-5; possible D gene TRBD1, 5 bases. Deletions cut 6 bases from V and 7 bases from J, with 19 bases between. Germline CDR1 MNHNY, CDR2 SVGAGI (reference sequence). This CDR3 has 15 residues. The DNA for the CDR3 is TGTGCCAGCAGCCCGCTCGGCGGGGGAAACCAGCCCCAGCATTTT. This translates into CASSPLGGGNQPQHF.

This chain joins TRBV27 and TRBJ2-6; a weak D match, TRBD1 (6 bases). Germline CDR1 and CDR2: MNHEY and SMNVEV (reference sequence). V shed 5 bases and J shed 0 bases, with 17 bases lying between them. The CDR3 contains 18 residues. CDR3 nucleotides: TGTGCCAGCAGTCCTGTCCCGGGACATTACTCTGGGGCCAACGTCCTGACTTTC. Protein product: CASSPVPGHYSGANVLTF.

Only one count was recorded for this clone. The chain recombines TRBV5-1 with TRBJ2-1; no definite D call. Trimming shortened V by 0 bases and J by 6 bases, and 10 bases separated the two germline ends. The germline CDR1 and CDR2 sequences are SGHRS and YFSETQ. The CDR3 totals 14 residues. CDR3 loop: CASSLGGEVNEQFF. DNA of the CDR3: TGCGCCAGCAGCTTGGGCGGAGAGGTCAATGAGCAGTTCTTC.

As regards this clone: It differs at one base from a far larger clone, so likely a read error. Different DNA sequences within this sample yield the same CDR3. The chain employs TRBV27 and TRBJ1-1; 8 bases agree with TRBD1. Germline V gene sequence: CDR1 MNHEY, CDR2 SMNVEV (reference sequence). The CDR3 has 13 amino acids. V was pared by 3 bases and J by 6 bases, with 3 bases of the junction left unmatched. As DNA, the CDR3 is TGTGCCAGCAGTTTCGGACAGGGAGCTGAAGCTTTCTTT. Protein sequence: CASSFGQGAEAFF.

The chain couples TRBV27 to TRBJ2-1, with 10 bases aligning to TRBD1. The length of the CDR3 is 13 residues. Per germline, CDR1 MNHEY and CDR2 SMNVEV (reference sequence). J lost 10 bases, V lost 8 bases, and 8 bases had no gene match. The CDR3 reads CASSTGTGVEQFF. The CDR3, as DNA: TGTGCCAGCTCTACCGGGACAGGGGTCGAGCAGTTCTTC.